This TCR beta chain was captured by sequencing in a study of identical twins. TCRdb reanalysed the 5' RACE reads using MiXCR and keeps one entry per CDR3 protein. The table lists around 480,000 distinct CDR3 sequences, roughly an eighth of them singletons. J gave up 2 bases and V 4 bases, and 5 bases lay outside the gene matches. Germline V lookup: CDR1 MNHEY, CDR2 SVGAGI. There are 15 residues in the CDR3. This clonotype was found a few times. These same records also appear under a second study, on yellow fever vaccine responses in identical twins.

Sequencing input: CD4+ T cells sorted from blood. This rearrangement joins TRBV6-5 to TRBJ2-3, with 8 bases matching TRBD2. The TCR originated in a woman between 18 and 29 years old in good health. The CDR3 region has the DNA TGTGCCAGCAGTTCCCCGGGGGGGACCACAGATACGCAGTATTTT. Encoded protein: CASSSPGGTTDTQYF.